The present entry profiles one T cell receptor beta chain with its context. Clones were read by immunoSEQ multiplex PCR, and TCRdb kept only the in-frame ones, dropping some. This sample carries some 200,000 clones, 85% to 95% of them seen once, and the ten largest clones take about 1.4%. The germline gives CDR1 SGHRS, CDR2 YFSETQ. The CDR3 sequence is 16 residues long. Trimming cost V 3 bases and J 1 base, with 13 bases left between them. This record belongs to a study of control samples from healthy donors and cancer patients. Sequenced input: blood. The chain joins TRBV5-1 to TRBJ2-2, with D possibly matching TRBD2 (6 bases). The clonotype comes from a man aged 45 to 65 in good health. In nucleotides, the CDR3 is TGCGCCAGCAGCTCCCGGGAGCAAGTGAACACCGGGGAGCTGTTTTTT. This gives the protein CASSSREQVNTGELFF.